A single sample is the source of the 27 T cell receptor beta chains below, sequenced in a study of T-cell memory formation after mild COVID-19. TCRdb called the 5' RACE reads again in MiXCR, with one record for every CDR3 protein. Among under 550,000 distinct CDR3 sequences listed, more than 15% were seen once. The specimen sequenced was PBMCs or a T cell subset sorted from them (not recorded which). The origin of the receptors is a man aged 18 to 30 who had mild COVID-19 (a few samples of this study predate the infection). Cell type and time point are not known.

This chain joins TRBV20-1 and TRBJ1-5, with D possibly being TRBD1 (5 bases). CDR3 length equals 13 residues. CDR1 is DFQATT, CDR2 SNEGSKA, per germline (reference sequence). The ends were cut back, 2 bases at V and 4 bases at J, with 9 bases in the middle. The CDR3 loop reads CSARSQGNQPQHF. For the CDR3, the DNA is TGCAGTGCTAGAAGCCAGGGAAATCAGCCCCAGCATTTT.

This sequence joins TRBV5-1 and TRBJ2-3, with TRBD2 matching over 8 bases. Germline lookup yields CDR1 SGHRS and CDR2 YFSETQ. The CDR3 covers 15 residues. Unmatched junction bases numbered 11, after V lost 5 bases and J lost 6 bases. The CDR3 here is CASRSLSGAPDTQYF. Written as DNA, the CDR3 is TGCGCCAGCAGGAGCCTTAGCGGGGCACCCGATACGCAGTATTTT.

This clonotype appeared a few times. The rearrangement uses TRBV30 and TRBJ2-7; D is tentatively TRBD1 or TRBD2 (7 bases each). Germline V gene lookup returns CDR1 GTSNPN and CDR2 SVGIG (reference sequence). V lost 4 bases to trimming and J lost 5 bases, with 12 bases between them. The CDR3 is 12 amino acids. Here the CDR3 reads CAWTTGTNEQYF. The CDR3 DNA is TGTGCCTGGACGACAGGGACTAACGAGCAGTACTTC. The variable domain in full, with the rest retrieved from reference TRBV30 and TRBJ2-7, is SQTIHQWPATLVQPVGSPLSLECTVEGTSNPNLYWYRQAAGRGLQLLFYSVGIGQISSEVPQNLSASRPQDRQFILSSKKLLLSDSGFYLCAWTTGTNEQYFGPGTRLTVT.

The sample holds a few counts of this clonotype. The gene calls are TRBV7-2 and TRBJ1-1; D might be TRBD1 (5 bases). CDR3 length equals 15 residues. The V and J ends lost 1 base and 5 bases respectively, with 14 bases between them. Germline assignment: CDR1 SGHTA and CDR2 FQGNSA. CDR3 in amino acids: CASSLGNWGETEAFF. The CDR3 bases are TGTGCCAGCAGCTTAGGTAATTGGGGGGAGACTGAAGCTTTCTTT.

V gene TRBV7-9 combines with J gene TRBJ1-6; no firm D call. Trimming pared 5 bases from V and 5 bases from J, leaving 13 bases between. There are 15 residues in the CDR3. Germline assignment: CDR1 SEHNR and CDR2 FQNEAQ (reference sequence). The CDR3 coding sequence is TGTGCCAGCAGCCGCGACACGGTCGATAATTCACCCCTCCACTTT. Its protein product is CASSRDTVDNSPLHF. The full variable domain, rest sourced from reference TRBV7-9 and TRBJ1-6, is DTGVSQNPRHKITKRGQNVTFRCDPISEHNRLYWYRQTLGQGPEFLTYFQNEAQLEKSRLLSDRFSAERPKGSFSTLEIQRTEQGDSAMYLCASSRDTVDNSPLHFGNGTRLTVT.

This clonotype was seen only a few times. V and J are TRBV5-1 and TRBJ2-1, with D maybe TRBD2 (5 bases). CDR1 and CDR2 from the germline V gene are SGHRS and YFSETQ. This CDR3 has 13 amino acids. V dropped 4 bases and J dropped 8 bases, with 13 bases sitting between them. CDR3 in DNA: TGCGCCAGCAGCGGTAGCGAGGCCGATGAGCAGTTCTTC. Amino acid sequence: CASSGSEADEQFF.

The V and J genes are TRBV7-9 and TRBJ2-3; D is ambiguous. Germline CDR1 is SEHNR and CDR2 is FQNEAQ (reference sequence). Trimming cost V 8 bases and J 5 bases, with 8 bases left between them. The CDR3 contains 11 residues. CDR3 region: CASLRRDTQYF. Written as DNA, the CDR3 is TGTGCCAGCCTAAGGAGAGATACGCAGTATTTT.

This clonotype occurred many times. The genes are TRBV7-9 and TRBJ2-7, with TRBD1 matching 9 bases. The CDR3 sequence is 13 residues long. V was pared by 2 bases and J by 9 bases, with 5 bases of the junction left unmatched. In germline, CDR1 is SEHNR, CDR2 FQNEAQ (reference sequence). CDR3 nucleotides: TGTGCCAGCAGCTTATCGGGACAGGGACGGCAGTACGTC. This gives the protein CASSLSGQGRQYV.

This sequence joins TRBV5-1 and TRBJ1-2; 9 bases agree with TRBD1. Germline loops: CDR1 SGHRS, CDR2 YFSETQ. J gave up 5 bases and V 4 bases, and 9 bases lay outside the gene matches. This CDR3 spans 15 amino acids. CDR3 nucleotide sequence: TGCGCCAGCAGCCCAGGACAGGGGTTACCGTATGGCTACACCTTC. It translates to CASSPGQGLPYGYTF.

This clonotype has more than one count but fewer than ten. The chain is built from TRBV29-1 and TRBJ2-7; a weak D match, TRBD1 (6 bases). CDR3 length: 13 residues. V was clipped by 3 bases and J by 3 bases, with 12 bases between them. Per germline, CDR1 SQVTM and CDR2 ANQGSEA. CDR3 region: CSVDRGEDYEQYF. The CDR3 nucleotides read TGCAGCGTTGACAGGGGAGAAGACTACGAGCAGTACTTC.

V and J are TRBV6-5 and TRBJ1-2; 10 nucleotides agree with TRBD1. Germline trimming cut 6 bases from V and 7 bases from J; bases unmatched to any gene: 5. Germline values: CDR1 MNHEY, CDR2 SVGAGI. There are 13 residues in the CDR3. CDR3 amino acids: CASRVDRGLGYTF. CDR3 DNA sequence: TGTGCCAGCAGAGTTGACAGGGGGCTTGGCTACACCTTC.

This chain uses TRBV7-3 with TRBJ2-1; TRBD2 matches 8 bases. This CDR3 is built from 15 residues. Germline V gene sequence: CDR1 SGHTA, CDR2 FQGTGA. V was clipped by 4 bases and J by 7 bases; unmatched bases: 9. The CDR3 nucleotides are TGTGCCAGCAGCTGGGGACTAGGGGATAAGAATGAGCAGTTCTTC. It specifies CASSWGLGDKNEQFF.

V usage is TRBV7-2 and J usage is TRBJ2-2; 9 bases are shared with TRBD1. Germline V CDR1 and CDR2: SGHTA, FQGNSA. The CDR3 contains 15 residues. V dropped 4 bases and J dropped 5; count of bases not matched to a gene: 5. This chain's CDR3 is CASSSFGTGTGELFF. The DNA of the CDR3 is TGTGCCAGCAGCTCTTTTGGGACAGGGACCGGGGAGCTGTTTTTT.

This clonotype has a handful of counts. The chain is built from TRBV4-3 and TRBJ1-6; D is perhaps TRBD1 (5 bases). V was shortened by 0 bases and J by 5 bases, with 11 bases between the two germline ends. Germline V gene data show CDR1 as LGHNA and CDR2 as YSLEER. This CDR3 is 16 amino acids long. Written as DNA, the CDR3 is TGCGCCAGCAGCCAAGATCTGGGGGGGGATAATTCACCCCTCCACTTT. Encoded protein: CASSQDLGGDNSPLHF.

V and J are TRBV23-1 and TRBJ2-2; D remains unclear. TRBV23-1 carries the ORF label, with uncertain function. CDR3 length: 14 amino acids. The V gene lost 4 bases and the J gene lost 6 bases, with 12 bases spanning the gap. The DNA of the CDR3 is TGCGCCAGCAGTCCCCCCTCCGAGGCCGGGGAGCTGTTTTTT. This encodes CASSPPSEAGELFF.

This clonotype was seen many times. This chain links TRBV20-1 with TRBJ2-5; 8 nucleotides agree with TRBD1. Germline CDR1 is DFQATT and CDR2 is SNEGSKA (reference sequence). J gave up 7 bases and V 6 bases, and 16 bases lay outside the gene matches. This CDR3 is built from 15 residues. The CDR3 bases are TGCAGTGCAAATTCCCGGGACAGGCCCTTCAGGACCCAGTACTTC. Its translation: CSANSRDRPFRTQYF.

This clonotype has only a few counts. V gene TRBV6-2 or TRBV6-3 combines with J gene TRBJ2-2; 14 bases are shared with TRBD2. CDR3 length equals 19 residues. The germline V gene has CDR1 MNHEY and CDR2 SVGEGT. V shed 7 bases and J 4 bases; nucleotides not matched to a gene: 14. CDR3 loop: CASTRQPGLAGEPTGELFF. The CDR3 region has the DNA TGTGCCAGCACTCGCCAACCGGGACTAGCGGGGGAACCCACCGGGGAGCTGTTTTTT.

This chain connects TRBV4-3 to TRBJ2-2, with a weak D call TRBD1 (5 bases). Trimming cost V 6 bases and J 3 bases, with 14 bases left between them. The CDR3 is 15 amino acids. CDR1 and CDR2 (germline): LGHNA, YSLEER. CDR3 region: CASRVRVSDTGELFF. The CDR3 DNA follows: TGCGCCAGCAGGGTCAGGGTTTCGGACACCGGGGAGCTGTTTTTT.

This clonotype showed up just a few times. The rearrangement joins TRBV6-1 to TRBJ2-7, with D tentatively TRBD1 (6 bases). The CDR3 has 15 amino acids. In germline, CDR1 is MNHNS, CDR2 SASEGT. The ends were cut back, 6 bases at V and 0 bases at J, with 15 bases in the middle. Here the CDR3 DNA reads TGTGCCAGCAGGCCCCGGGACACACCCTCCTACGAGCAGTACTTC. Translating it yields CASRPRDTPSYEQYF.

The CDR3 loop reads CASSFRGFNEQFF. CDR3 in DNA: TGCGCCAGCAGCTTCAGAGGGTTTAATGAGCAGTTCTTC. V usage is TRBV5-1 and J usage is TRBJ2-1, with a possible D match to TRBD2 (5 bases). Germline CDR1 is SGHRS and CDR2 is YFSETQ. The CDR3 covers 13 residues. V dropped 2 bases and J dropped 7 bases, with 10 bases sitting between them.

This clonotype turned up a few times. The V gene is TRBV19, the J gene TRBJ2-2; D gene uncertain. Germline values: CDR1 LNHDA, CDR2 SQIVND (reference sequence). V was cut by 1 base and J by 3 bases, with 3 bases left in between. This CDR3 comprises 13 residues. As DNA, the CDR3 is TGTGCCAGTAGTATAGTTGACACCGGGGAGCTGTTTTTT. Its protein product is CASSIVDTGELFF.

The rearrangement uses TRBV20-1 and TRBJ2-1; D remains unclear. The CDR3 is 11 amino acids. The germline gives CDR1 DFQATT, CDR2 SNEGSKA (reference sequence). V dropped 5 bases and J dropped 6 bases, with 8 bases sitting between them. This CDR3 is CSAGRGNEQFF. CDR3 nucleotide sequence: TGCAGTGCTGGTCGTGGCAATGAGCAGTTCTTC.

This clonotype was counted between two and nine times. J is TRBJ1-4 and V is TRBV7-2; perhaps TRBD1 as D (5 bases). CDR3 length: 13 amino acids. V dropped 5 bases and J dropped 6 bases, with 10 bases sitting between them. Looked up from germline, CDR1 is SGHTA and CDR2 is FQGNSA. The CDR3 nucleotides read TGTGCCAGCAGCAGGGGACGGGATGAAAAACTGTTTTTT. Its protein product is CASSRGRDEKLFF.

The chain employs TRBV3-1 and TRBJ2-5; D is perhaps TRBD2 (6 bases). The CDR3 length is 15 residues. Germline V gene data show CDR1 as LGHDT and CDR2 as YNNKEL (reference sequence). The V end was cut by 0 bases, the J end by 9 bases, with 17 bases between. The CDR3 DNA reads as TGTGCCAGCAGCCAAGAAATTCCGGGGGAGGCGGCCCAGTACTTC. Amino acids: CASSQEIPGEAAQYF.

This clonotype was seen a handful of times. This chain uses TRBV7-2 with TRBJ1-3; D may be TRBD1 (5 bases). Looked up from germline, CDR1 is SGHTA and CDR2 is FQGNSA. V lost 1 base and J lost 0, with 10 bases in between. This CDR3 region has 16 residues. CDR3 in amino acids: CASSLVGAFSGNTIYF. In nucleotides, the CDR3 is TGTGCCAGCAGCTTAGTTGGGGCCTTCTCTGGAAACACCATATATTTT.

The V call is TRBV7-2, the J call TRBJ2-1, with 12 bases fitting TRBD1. CDR1 is SGHTA, CDR2 FQGNSA, per germline. With V trimmed by 7 bases and J by 7 bases, 8 bases remained unmatched. This CDR3 is 15 amino acids long. This CDR3 is CASNAGQGASNEQFF. CDR3 DNA sequence: TGTGCCAGCAACGCGGGACAGGGGGCGTCGAATGAGCAGTTCTTC.

A few counts support this clonotype. The V call is TRBV28, the J call TRBJ2-2; no firm D call. The germline CDR1 and CDR2 sequences are MDHEN and SYDVKM. The CDR3 loop spans 14 amino acids. V was trimmed by 6 bases and J by 1 base, leaving 9 bases between them. The DNA of the CDR3 is TGTGCCAGCAGATCGCAGGTGAACACCGGGGAGCTGTTTTTT. Its protein is CASRSQVNTGELFF. Looking up the rest from reference TRBV28 and TRBJ2-2 gives the full variable domain: DVKVTQSSRYLVKRTGEKVFLECVQDMDHENMFWYRQDPGLGLRLIYFSYDVKMKEKGDIPEGYSVSREKKERFSLILESASTNQTSMYLCASRSQVNTGELFFGEGSRLTVL.